The 17 T cell receptor beta chains presented below share a single source sample, sequenced in a study of radiotherapy plus CTLA-4 blockade in lung cancer. The data were produced by immunoSEQ multiplex PCR, yet TCRdb's version contains in-frame clones alone and is incomplete. The profile shows about 78,000 clones, about 88% of them singletons. The sequenced sample was peripheral blood, obtained from a patient treated with radiotherapy plus ipilimumab. Receptors were obtained from a human donor with non-small cell lung cancer who had stable disease on radiotherapy plus ipilimumab.

This chain links TRBV28 with TRBJ1-1; D not resolved. The CDR3 is made up of 18 amino acids. The V and J ends lost 1 base and 0 bases respectively, with 18 bases between them. Germline values: CDR1 MDHEN, CDR2 SYDVKM. The CDR3 loop is CASSLLVFGSLMNTEAFF. CDR3 in DNA: TGTGCCAGCAGTTTATTAGTATTTGGCAGCCTCATGAACACTGAAGCTTTCTTT.

The chain employs TRBV29-1 and TRBJ1-2, with D perhaps matching TRBD1 (6 bases). The germline gives CDR1 SQVTM, CDR2 ANQGSEA. The V and J ends lost 7 bases and 4 bases respectively, with 16 bases between them. This CDR3 is built from 13 residues. The CDR3 protein is CSGGGWGAYGYTF. DNA for the CDR3: TGCAGCGGGGGGGGTTGGGGGGCCTATGGCTACACCTTC.

The CDR3 DNA is TGTGCCAGCAGCCCCCCTAGGGGCGATAATTCACCCCTCCACTTT. As protein: CASSPPRGDNSPLHF. V usage is TRBV28 and J usage is TRBJ1-6; D perhaps matches TRBD1 (5 bases). Germline V gene lookup returns CDR1 MDHEN and CDR2 SYDVKM. This CDR3 comprises 15 residues. Trimming pared 6 bases from V and 5 bases from J, leaving 14 bases between.

The chain links TRBV28 to TRBJ1-3; D might be TRBD1 (6 bases). This CDR3 spans 17 amino acids. The V end lost 3 bases, the J end lost 7 bases, and 22 bases lay between the germline ends. Germline V gene lookup returns CDR1 MDHEN and CDR2 SYDVKM. The DNA for the CDR3 is TGTGCCAGCAGTTTCTTCCGGGGGCGAAGAGGGGACAACACCATATATTTT. Translation: CASSFFRGRRGDNTIYF.

V and J are TRBV5-1 and TRBJ1-1, with a possible D match to TRBD1 (6 bases). Germline CDR1 SGHRS, CDR2 YFSETQ. V was trimmed by 5 bases and J by 5 bases, leaving 16 bases between them. The CDR3 is 14 amino acids. The CDR3 DNA sequence: TGCGCCAGCAGTGCATTGGGGGGCGTAACTGAAGCTTTCTTT. This encodes CASSALGGVTEAFF. Together with reference TRBV5-1 and TRBJ1-1, the CDR3 gives the full variable domain: KAGVTQTPRYLIKTRGQQVTLSCSPISGHRSVSWYQQTPGQGLQFLFEYFSETQRNKGNFPGRFSGRQFSNSRSEMNVSTLELGDSALYLCASSALGGVTEAFFGQGTRLTVV.

The chain links TRBV29-1 to TRBJ1-2, with TRBD1 as a possible D gene (5 bases). The germline CDR1 and CDR2 sequences are SQVTM and ANQGSEA. V was cut by 3 bases and J by 4 bases, with 18 bases left in between. The CDR3 covers 15 residues. This CDR3 reads CSVDHPLGTAYGYTF. For the CDR3, the DNA is TGCAGCGTTGATCATCCATTGGGGACGGCCTATGGCTACACCTTC. The full variable domain, rest sourced from reference TRBV29-1 and TRBJ1-2, is SAVISQKPSRDICQRGTSLTIQCQVDSQVTMMFWYRQQPGQSLTLIATANQGSEATYESGFVIDKFPISRPNLTFSTLTVSNMSPEDSSIYLCSVDHPLGTAYGYTFGSGTRLTVV.

The chain couples TRBV6-5 to TRBJ1-6; possible D gene TRBD1, 6 bases. CDR3 length: 14 amino acids. V lost 4 bases, J lost 10 bases, and 14 bases lay in between. Germline CDR1 and CDR2: MNHEY and SVGAGI. CDR3 region: CASSWTVQASPLHF. Written as DNA, the CDR3 is TGTGCCAGCAGTTGGACAGTACAGGCCTCACCCCTCCACTTT.

The J gene is TRBJ2-3, the V gene TRBV30; D tentatively reads TRBD1 or TRBD2 (5 bases each). The V and J ends lost 0 bases and 0 bases respectively, with 10 bases between them. The CDR3 consists of 15 residues. Germline lookup yields CDR1 GTSNPN and CDR2 SVGIG (reference sequence). The CDR3 DNA is TGTGCCTGGAGTGTAGGTGGGGGTAGCACAGATACGCAGTATTTT. Encoded protein: CAWSVGGGSTDTQYF.

The chain is built from TRBV6-1 and TRBJ1-5, with no clear D. CDR3 length equals 13 residues. Germline V gene sequence: CDR1 MNHNS, CDR2 SASEGT. Deletions cut 7 bases from V and 4 bases from J, with 11 bases between. CDR3: CASKLTANQPQHF. The CDR3 nucleotides are TGTGCCAGCAAATTAACAGCAAATCAGCCCCAGCATTTT.

This clone was recorded only once. The rearrangement joins TRBV18 to TRBJ2-5; TRBD1 matches 9 bases. V shed 4 bases, J shed 5 bases, and the junction held 5 bases outside the gene matches. The CDR3 is 14 residues long. Germline V gives CDR1 KGHSH, CDR2 LQKENI. CDR3: CASSQGQGIETQYF. The CDR3 DNA is TGTGCCAGCTCACAAGGACAGGGGATCGAGACCCAGTACTTC.

In DNA, the CDR3 is TGTGCCAGCAGGATGTATGGAGATCAGCCCCAGCATTTT. As protein: CASRMYGDQPQHF. The chain recombines TRBV2 with TRBJ1-5; D gene unclear. Trimming took 6 bases from V and 5 from J, leaving 11 bases between them. There are 13 residues in the CDR3. CDR1 SNHLY and CDR2 FYNNEI come from the germline V gene.

This sequence joins TRBV5-1 and TRBJ2-7; 10 positions agree with TRBD1. CDR1 is SGHRS, CDR2 YFSETQ, per germline. The CDR3 is 15 amino acids. The junction had 1 base not matched to a gene; V was cut back by 0 bases and J by 1 base. CDR3 sequence: CASSLEGQGSYEQYF. The CDR3 DNA reads as TGCGCCAGCAGCTTGGAGGGACAGGGGTCCTACGAGCAGTACTTC.

The gene calls are TRBV6-5 and TRBJ1-6, with D possibly TRBD1 on 6 matching bases. The CDR3 length is 14 residues. From germline, CDR1 is MNHEY and CDR2 SVGAGI. V lost 2 bases and J lost 7, with 9 bases in between. The CDR3 DNA follows: TGTGCCAGCAGTTACGGGGGGCAGAATTCACCCCTCCACTTT. It encodes CASSYGGQNSPLHF.

V gene TRBV18 combines with J gene TRBJ2-7; 9 positions agree with TRBD2. This CDR3 is built from 15 residues. Germline CDR1 is KGHSH and CDR2 is LQKENI. J gave up 0 bases and V 8 bases, and 8 bases lay outside the gene matches. The CDR3 loop is CASVAGDPLSYEQYF. The CDR3 nucleotides are TGTGCCAGCGTAGCGGGAGACCCCCTCTCCTACGAGCAGTACTTC. The full variable domain, rest sourced from reference TRBV18 and TRBJ2-7, is NAGVMQNPRHLVRRRGQEARLRCSPMKGHSHVYWYRQLPEEGLKFMVYLQKENIIDESGMPKERFSAEFPKEGPSILRIQQVVRGDSAAYFCASVAGDPLSYEQYFGPGTRLTVT.

A remark on this clone: This same CDR3 is encoded by further DNA sequences in the sample. This chain joins TRBV29-1 and TRBJ2-7, with 8 bases identical to TRBD1. Trimming cost V 6 bases and J 6 bases; bases outside gene matches: 10. CDR3 length: 13 residues. Germline V gene data show CDR1 as SQVTM and CDR2 as ANQGSEA. The CDR3 DNA reads as TGCAGCGTCGCCGGGACAGGCAGGGGCGAGCAGTACTTC. As protein: CSVAGTGRGEQYF.

The V and J genes are TRBV5-5 and TRBJ2-7; 9 bases align to TRBD1. The CDR3 runs to 12 residues. V shed 4 bases, J shed 13 bases, and the junction held 9 bases outside the gene matches. CDR1 is SGHKS, CDR2 YYEKEE, per germline (reference sequence). The CDR3 DNA is TGTGCCAGCAGCGTAAAGGGACAGGGTTTTTACTTC. It encodes CASSVKGQGFYF.

The CDR3 DNA is TGTGCCAGCAGCGTCGGGGACGGACGTTTAGGGTTCTTC. This gives the protein CASSVGDGRLGFF. The J gene is TRBJ2-1, the V gene TRBV7-9, with D perhaps TRBD1 or TRBD2 (5 bases each). Germline values: CDR1 SEHNR, CDR2 FQNEAQ (reference sequence). V was trimmed by 5 bases and J by 15 bases, leaving 20 bases between them. The CDR3 is 13 residues long.